A single TCR beta chain is shown here with its context. TCRdb keeps only in-frame clones here, not all; method: immunoSEQ multiplex PCR. This table holds about 73,000 clones, around 79% found once. With 6 bases clipped from V and 4 bases from J, the junction kept 14 bases outside the gene matches. The CDR3 contains 15 residues. Germline CDR1 and CDR2: SQVTM and ANQGSEA. The sample originates from a study of glioma-infiltrating T cells after dendritic cell vaccination. Study as a whole: Treatment, given 2003 to 2012, was autologous tumor lysate-pulsed dendritic cell vaccination.

The sample consisted of blood, taken before dendritic cell vaccination. This chain joins TRBV29-1 and TRBJ2-5; TRBD2 matches 7 bases. This sequence originates from a human donor with glioblastoma. The chain's CDR3 is CSVGEGARRGETQYF. In DNA form, the CDR3 reads TGCAGCGTCGGGGAGGGCGCCCGAAGGGGAGAGACCCAGTACTTC.